The 3 T cell receptor beta chains in this list originate from one sample, sequenced in a study of glioma-infiltrating T cells after dendritic cell vaccination. Sequencing used immunoSEQ multiplex PCR; TCRdb keeps in-frame clones, though not all of them. The table has tens of thousands of clones, 81% seen once. Sequencing was performed on blood, taken before dendritic cell vaccination. Source of these receptors: a human donor with glioblastoma.

The rearrangement joins TRBV5-1 to TRBJ2-7; D gene ambiguous. There are 15 residues in the CDR3. Germline values: CDR1 SGHRS, CDR2 YFSETQ. Trimming removed 0 bases from V and 0 bases from J, with 10 bases in between. CDR3 sequence (DNA): TGCGCCAGCAGCTTGGGCTCCGGTGGCTCCTACGAGCAGTACTTC. This codes for CASSLGSGGSYEQYF.

The chain combines TRBV2 with TRBJ1-4; D unresolved. Germline V CDR1 and CDR2: SNHLY, FYNNEI. V was pared by 1 base and J by 7 bases, with 13 bases between. This CDR3 is 15 amino acids long. The CDR3: CASSEVRGGGEKLFF. The CDR3 DNA reads TGTGCCAGCAGTGAAGTCCGGGGTGGTGGTGAAAAACTGTTTTTT. Based on the CDR3 plus reference TRBV2 and TRBJ1-4, the full variable domain is EPEVTQTPSHQVTQMGQEVILRCVPISNHLYFYWYRQILGQKVEFLVSFYNNEISEKSEIFDDQFSVERPDGSNFTLKIRSTKLEDSAMYFCASSEVRGGGEKLFFGSGTQLSVL.

In this sample, this clone turned up a few times. Other DNA sequences of this sample code for an identical CDR3. The V gene is TRBV29-1, the J gene TRBJ1-1, with 7 positions matching TRBD1. Germline-derived CDR1 and CDR2 are SQVTM and ANQGSEA. The CDR3 covers 13 residues. Trimming removed 4 bases from V and 2 bases from J; junction bases left unmatched: 4. DNA for the CDR3: TGCAGCGTTGGAAGGGACAGAAACACTGAAGCTTTCTTT. It specifies CSVGRDRNTEAFF.